This passage covers 7 T cell receptor beta chains from one sample sequenced in a study of STAT3 mutations in large granular lymphocyte leukemia. Antigen specificity for these receptors is unknown. Study-level results: Every T-LGLL patient had at least one immunodominant TCRbeta clonotype.

TCRdb's table, derived via immunoSEQ multiplex PCR, lists solely in-frame clones and lacks some. Of about 7,000 clones listed, 57% were seen once; the top ten hold roughly three quarters. Sequencing was carried out using peripheral blood mononuclear cells. The origin of the receptors is a boy between 10 and 17 years old with T-cell large granular lymphocyte leukemia. Some clones in this sample may be carry-over from other donors' samples.

This clone was recorded a few times. The chain has TRBV4-2 and TRBJ2-5; D is possibly TRBD2 (5 bases). CDR1 is LGHNA, CDR2 YNFKEQ, per germline. The CDR3 spans 16 residues. V dropped 2 bases and J dropped 5 bases, with 18 bases sitting between them. Here the CDR3 reads CASSQTPTWTGETQYF. The CDR3 bases are TGTGCCAGCAGCCAAACCCCCACATGGACGGGGGAGACCCAGTACTTC.

This clone was seen more than once but under ten times. The chain combines TRBV5-4 with TRBJ2-7; D not resolved. The CDR3 length is 15 residues. Germline values: CDR1 SGHNT, CDR2 YYREEE (reference sequence). With 1 base removed from V and 2 bases from J, the gap between germline ends came to 13 bases. CDR3 residues: CASSLSNRAAYEQYF. CDR3 nucleotides: TGTGCCAGCAGCTTGTCCAACCGGGCCGCCTACGAGCAGTACTTC.

The chain recombines TRBV19 with TRBJ2-7; no clear D. V was trimmed by 2 bases and J by 5 bases, leaving 10 bases between them. Germline values: CDR1 LNHDA, CDR2 SQIVND (reference sequence). This CDR3 comprises 13 residues. The CDR3 nucleotides are TGTGCCAGTAGTATAATAGGCGGCAACGAGCAGTACTTC. Its protein product is CASSIIGGNEQYF.

The J gene is TRBJ1-2, the V gene TRBV18; TRBD1 aligns across 8 bases. The CDR3 covers 18 residues. J lost 2 bases, V lost 2 bases, and 13 bases had no gene match. The germline CDR1 and CDR2 sequences are KGHSH and LQKENI. DNA for the CDR3: TGTGCCAGCTCACCAGTGACAGGGGCCAACATTGCAAACTATGGCTACACCTTC. Translating gives CASSPVTGANIANYGYTF.

The genes are TRBV29-1 and TRBJ2-1; possibly TRBD2 for D (5 bases). CDR1 SQVTM and CDR2 ANQGSEA come from the germline V gene. The length of the CDR3 is 13 residues. V was cut by 7 bases and J by 4 bases, with 14 bases left in between. The CDR3 DNA is TGCAGCGCCACCAGTTCGGGATACAATGAGCAGTTCTTC. Residues: CSATSSGYNEQFF.

The chain has TRBV19 and TRBJ1-1; no clear D. The ends were cut back, 10 bases at V and 4 bases at J, with 19 bases in the middle. This CDR3 has 14 residues. The germline V gene has CDR1 LNHDA and CDR2 SQIVND (reference sequence). The CDR3 coding sequence is TGTGCCACCAAATATTCCAGTGAAGGCACTGAAGCTTTCTTT. Protein sequence: CATKYSSEGTEAFF.

This chain connects TRBV10-3 to TRBJ1-5; no clear D gene. The CDR3 extends over 15 amino acids. V was trimmed by 5 bases and J by 2 bases, leaving 13 bases between them. CDR1 and CDR2 from the germline V gene are ENHRY and SYGVKD. CDR3 region: CAISNRAPGNQPQHF. CDR3 nucleotide sequence: TGTGCCATCAGTAACCGGGCTCCGGGCAATCAGCCCCAGCATTTT.